A single sample gave rise to the 31 T cell receptor beta chains below, sequenced in a study of long-term antiretroviral therapy in people with HIV. Survey-level immunoSEQ v3.0 assays were run. Profiling relied on immunoSEQ multiplex PCR, and the TCRdb table lists in-frame clones only, not all of them. The sample consists of some 33,000 clones, roughly 97% of them appearing once. Sequenced material: unsorted PBMCs, taken 7.6 years after starting antiretroviral therapy. These receptors were obtained from a young man with HIV.

This clone was counted a single time. The V gene is TRBV7-9, the J gene TRBJ1-5, with no clear D. The CDR3 loop spans 14 amino acids. Germline values: CDR1 SEHNR, CDR2 FQNEAQ (reference sequence). The germline V and J ends were trimmed by 5 bases and 4 bases, with 12 bases remaining between them. This CDR3 reads CASSRVEVNQPQHF. CDR3 DNA: TGTGCCAGCAGCCGCGTCGAGGTGAATCAGCCCCAGCATTTT.

This chain uses TRBV27 with TRBJ2-5; TRBD2 matches 9 bases. The germline CDR1 and CDR2 sequences are MNHEY and SMNVEV (reference sequence). The V gene end was trimmed by 6 bases and the J gene end by 4 bases; junction bases not matched to a gene: 9. The CDR3 totals 15 residues. CDR3 amino acids: CASSAAASGVETQYF. The CDR3 bases are TGTGCCAGCAGCGCCGCCGCTAGCGGGGTAGAGACCCAGTACTTC.

This sequence joins TRBV4-2 and TRBJ2-7; D is perhaps TRBD1 or TRBD2 (5 bases each). Germline V gene lookup returns CDR1 LGHNA and CDR2 YNFKEQ. Trimming removed 4 bases from V and 4 bases from J, with 14 bases in between. This CDR3 is built from 14 residues. The CDR3 region is CASSPWDRAYEQYF. CDR3 bases: TGTGCCAGCAGCCCGTGGGACCGTGCGTACGAGCAGTACTTC.

This chain links TRBV5-6 with TRBJ1-1, with unresolved D. CDR3 length: 11 residues. Germline V gives CDR1 SGHDT, CDR2 YYEEEE. V lost 1 base to trimming and J lost 4 bases, with 2 bases between them. The CDR3 region is CASSLRTEAFF. The DNA of the CDR3 is TGTGCCAGCAGCTTGCGCACTGAAGCTTTCTTT.

This chain connects TRBV6-1 to TRBJ2-7; TRBD1 might be the D (6 bases). V was cut by 7 bases and J by 0 bases, with 16 bases left in between. Germline V gene sequence: CDR1 MNHNS, CDR2 SASEGT. This CDR3 region has 15 residues. DNA of the CDR3: TGTGCCAGCACACAACCCACAGGGCCCTCCTACGAGCAGTACTTC. It encodes CASTQPTGPSYEQYF.

This chain uses TRBV23-1 with TRBJ1-5, with D maybe TRBD1 (5 bases). TRBV23-1 is assigned to the ORF class and has an uncertain function. The CDR3 runs 15 residues. Trimming took off 0 bases at V and 4 bases at J, with 10 bases between the two ends. In DNA form, the CDR3 reads TGCGCCAGCAGTCAATCGTTGGACACAAATCAGCCCCAGCATTTT. This gives the protein CASSQSLDTNQPQHF.

The chain carries TRBV14 and TRBJ2-3; D call uncertain. V was pared by 1 base and J by 6 bases, with 5 bases between. CDR1 and CDR2 from the germline V gene are SGHDN and FVKESK. The CDR3 has 12 amino acids. In nucleotides, the CDR3 is TGTGCCAGCAGCCAAGCCCGGGATACGCAGTATTTT. Amino acid sequence: CASSQARDTQYF.

This clone was observed a single time. CDR3 region: CAWSREAGVETQYF. The CDR3 DNA follows: TGTGCCTGGAGTAGGGAAGCGGGAGTAGAGACCCAGTACTTC. This chain connects TRBV30 to TRBJ2-5, with TRBD2 matching 8 bases. This CDR3 contains 14 residues. Trimming took 2 bases from V and 4 from J; bases not matched to a gene: 6. Germline CDR1 is GTSNPN and CDR2 is SVGIG (reference sequence). Looking up the rest from reference TRBV30 and TRBJ2-5 gives the full variable domain: SQTIHQWPATLVQPVGSPLSLECTVEGTSNPNLYWYRQAAGRGLQLLFYSVGIGQISSEVPQNLSASRPQDRQFILSSKKLLLSDSGFYLCAWSREAGVETQYFGPGTRLLVL.

On this clone itself: The junction shows a germline mismatch at one end, possibly a read error. The rearrangement uses TRBV6-5 and TRBJ1-1; D gene ambiguous. The CDR3 is 12 residues long. Germline lookup yields CDR1 MNHEY and CDR2 SVGAGI. CDR3 in amino acids: CASSRSNTGAFF. In DNA, the CDR3 is TGTGCCAGCAGCAGATCGAACACTGGAGCTTTCTTT.

The rearrangement uses TRBV19 and TRBJ2-5; 10 nucleotides line up with TRBD2. V was clipped by 5 bases and J by 5 bases; unmatched bases: 8. Germline CDR1 and CDR2: LNHDA and SQIVND (reference sequence). The CDR3 length is 15 residues. The CDR3 sequence is CASSASGGRAETQYF. DNA for the CDR3: TGTGCCAGTAGTGCTAGCGGGGGAAGGGCGGAGACCCAGTACTTC.

The chain is built from TRBV19 and TRBJ1-5, with D possibly TRBD1 on 5 matching bases. CDR3 size: 13 residues. The germline CDR1 and CDR2 sequences are LNHDA and SQIVND (reference sequence). V lost 3 bases to trimming and J lost 7 bases, with 10 bases between them. CDR3 sequence reads: CASSIQRDQPQHF. In nucleotides, the CDR3 is TGTGCCAGTAGTATCCAGAGGGACCAGCCCCAGCATTTT.

The J gene is TRBJ1-2, the V gene TRBV7-9, with D hard to call. The germline CDR1 and CDR2 sequences are SEHNR and FQNEAQ (reference sequence). Trimming left V 5 bases short and J 3 bases short, with 13 bases between. This CDR3 contains 14 residues. The CDR3 spells CASSRPVSDYGYTF. DNA of the CDR3: TGTGCCAGCAGCCGCCCGGTATCGGACTATGGCTACACCTTC. The full variable domain, completed using reference TRBV7-9 and TRBJ1-2, is DTGVSQNPRHKITKRGQNVTFRCDPISEHNRLYWYRQTLGQGPEFLTYFQNEAQLEKSRLLSDRFSAERPKGSFSTLEIQRTEQGDSAMYLCASSRPVSDYGYTFGSGTRLTVV.

The chain is built from TRBV9 and TRBJ2-1; 8 bases map to TRBD2. The trim removed 1 base at V and 1 base at J, leaving 1 base unmatched. The CDR3 covers 15 residues. Germline values: CDR1 SGDLS, CDR2 YYNGEE. The CDR3, as DNA: TGTGCCAGCAGCGTAAGCGGGAGTTCCTACAATGAGCAGTTCTTC. It yields the protein CASSVSGSSYNEQFF.

The rearrangement links TRBV5-6 to TRBJ1-4, with TRBD1 identical over 11 bases. V trimming: 0 bases; J trimming: 7 bases; junction bases outside the gene matches: 8. The CDR3 spans 17 residues. The V gene's germline CDR1 is SGHDT and CDR2 YYEEEE. The CDR3 sequence is CASSLAYGQGAGEKLFF. CDR3 nucleotides: TGTGCCAGCAGCTTGGCCTACGGACAGGGGGCCGGTGAAAAACTGTTTTTT. The full variable domain, completed using reference TRBV5-6 and TRBJ1-4, is DAGVTQSPTHLIKTRGQQVTLRCSPKSGHDTVSWYQQALGQGPQFIFQYYEEEERQRGNFPDRFSGHQFPNYSSELNVNALLLGDSALYLCASSLAYGQGAGEKLFFGSGTQLSVL.

The chain has TRBV7-8 and TRBJ2-1; 10 bases map to TRBD2. CDR1 and CDR2 from the germline V gene are SGHVS and FQNEAQ. Trimming at V came to 8 bases and at J to 6 bases, leaving 10 bases not matched to a gene. CDR3 length: 15 residues. The CDR3 DNA follows: TGTGCCAGCGAGGAAGCGGGAGGGCCAGCCAATGAGCAGTTCTTC. Its translation is CASEEAGGPANEQFF.

The chain employs TRBV4-3 and TRBJ2-7; D remains unclear. The CDR3 covers 13 residues. Trimming shortened V by 2 bases and J by 3 bases, and 8 bases separated the two germline ends. The germline V gene has CDR1 LGHNA and CDR2 YSLEER. DNA for the CDR3: TGCGCCAGCAGCCAATGGCTGGACTACGAGCAGTACTTC. This translates into CASSQWLDYEQYF.

This chain links TRBV11-1 with TRBJ2-7; D gene uncertain. Germline assignment: CDR1 SGHAT and CDR2 FQDESV (reference sequence). The germline V and J ends were trimmed by 3 bases and 2 bases, with 11 bases remaining between them. The CDR3 runs to 14 residues. The CDR3 is CASSFAHGPYEQYF. In nucleotides, the CDR3 is TGTGCCAGCAGCTTTGCCCACGGTCCCTACGAGCAGTACTTC.

This chain links TRBV25-1 with TRBJ2-1, with a possible D match to TRBD2 (6 bases). Trimming removed 4 bases from V and 2 bases from J, with 12 bases in between. The CDR3 covers 15 residues. CDR1 MGHDK and CDR2 SYGVNS come from the germline V gene. CDR3 sequence: CASSGSGVAYNEQFF. The CDR3 region has the DNA TGTGCCAGCAGTGGGTCGGGAGTCGCCTACAATGAGCAGTTCTTC. Using reference TRBV25-1 and TRBJ2-1 for the parts outside the CDR3, the full variable domain is EADIYQTPRYLVIGTGKKITLECSQTMGHDKMYWYQQDPGMELHLIHYSYGVNSTEKGDLSSESTVSRIRTEHFPLTLESARPSHTSQYLCASSGSGVAYNEQFFGPGTRLTVL.

The rearrangement joins TRBV6-1 to TRBJ1-1; no firm D call. The CDR3 loop spans 14 amino acids. The V gene's germline CDR1 is MNHNS and CDR2 SASEGT. V gave up 2 bases and J gave up 1 base, with 8 bases separating them. The CDR3 is CASSEIPGNTEAFF. The CDR3, as DNA: TGTGCCAGCAGTGAAATCCCGGGGAACACTGAAGCTTTCTTT.

The chain couples TRBV11-3 to TRBJ2-5; a possible D gene is TRBD2 (6 bases). Trimming removed 1 base at V and 1 base at J, with 16 bases between. Germline CDR1 is SGHNT and CDR2 is YENEEA. The CDR3 consists of 17 residues. The chain's CDR3 is CASSLGEAGPIQETQYF. The CDR3 DNA follows: TGTGCCAGCAGCTTAGGGGAGGCGGGGCCGATCCAAGAGACCCAGTACTTC.

V and J are TRBV4-2 and TRBJ2-5; D gene uncertain. The CDR3 has 13 amino acids. From germline, CDR1 is LGHNA and CDR2 YNFKEQ. Trimming took 0 bases from V and 4 from J, leaving 6 bases between them. CDR3 bases: TGTGCCAGCAGCCAAGACATGTTAGAGACCCAGTACTTC. This sequence encodes CASSQDMLETQYF.

V is TRBV10-3 and J is TRBJ2-3, with a weak D call TRBD2 (6 bases). Germline assignment: CDR1 ENHRY and CDR2 SYGVKD. The V end was cut by 4 bases, the J end by 0 bases, with 11 bases between. The CDR3 is made up of 15 amino acids. CDR3 protein: CAISAGTRSTDTQYF. In DNA, the CDR3 is TGTGCCATCAGTGCCGGGACTCGAAGCACAGATACGCAGTATTTT.

The genes are TRBV9 and TRBJ2-7; 10 nucleotides line up with TRBD2. The CDR3 totals 15 residues. Unmatched junction bases numbered 4, after V lost 0 bases and J lost 4 bases. CDR1 SGDLS and CDR2 YYNGEE come from the germline V gene. CDR3 coding DNA: TGTGCCAGCAGCGTAGGGAGCGGGGGGGGTTACGAGCAGTACTTC. Amino acids: CASSVGSGGGYEQYF.

This chain links TRBV11-2 with TRBJ2-7; 13 bases align to TRBD2. The CDR3 spans 18 residues. The trim removed 4 bases at V and 3 bases at J, leaving 12 bases unmatched. CDR1 SGHAT and CDR2 FQNNGV come from the germline V gene. The CDR3 coding sequence is TGTGCCAGCAGCTCACTAGCGGGAGGGAAAATGCAGCTCTACGAGCAGTACTTC. Translation gives CASSSLAGGKMQLYEQYF. The variable domain in full, with the rest retrieved from reference TRBV11-2 and TRBJ2-7, is EAGVAQSPRYKIIEKRQSVAFWCNPISGHATLYWYQQILGQGPKLLIQFQNNGVVDDSQLPKDRFSAERLKGVDSTLKIQPAKLEDSAVYLCASSSLAGGKMQLYEQYFGPGTRLTVT.

V is TRBV4-3 and J is TRBJ1-4; D gene uncertain. V was cut by 0 bases and J by 2 bases, with 13 bases left in between. CDR3 length: 17 amino acids. Looked up from germline, CDR1 is LGHNA and CDR2 is YSLEER. The CDR3 here is CASSQDTEGSTNEKLFF. The DNA for the CDR3 is TGCGCCAGCAGCCAAGATACCGAAGGGAGCACTAATGAAAAACTGTTTTTT.

The V gene is TRBV30, the J gene TRBJ1-1, with 8 bases fitting TRBD1. This CDR3 has 13 amino acids. CDR1 GTSNPN and CDR2 SVGIG come from the germline V gene (reference sequence). V was clipped by 4 bases and J by 5 bases; unmatched bases: 6. The CDR3 loop is CAWNQGARTEAFF. In DNA, the CDR3 is TGTGCCTGGAACCAGGGGGCGCGAACTGAAGCTTTCTTT.

This sequence joins TRBV7-6 and TRBJ1-2, with 7 nucleotides matching TRBD1. Trimming took 1 base from V and 8 from J; bases not matched to a gene: 16. Germline V gives CDR1 SGHVS, CDR2 FNYEAQ. CDR3 length equals 17 residues. The CDR3 spells CASSLEGQPAKGGGYTF. Written as DNA, the CDR3 is TGTGCCAGCAGCTTAGAAGGACAGCCAGCCAAAGGGGGCGGCTACACCTTC.

The chain employs TRBV13 and TRBJ2-2, with 16 bases matching TRBD2. Germline V CDR1 and CDR2: PRHDT, FYEKMQ (reference sequence). V trimming: 1 base; J trimming: 6 bases; junction bases outside the gene matches: 5. The CDR3 totals 18 residues. CDR3 residues: CASSLAGTSGRAPGELFF. CDR3 DNA sequence: TGTGCCAGCAGCTTAGCCGGGACTAGCGGGAGGGCCCCCGGGGAGCTGTTTTTT.

J is TRBJ1-5 and V is TRBV2; D is undetermined. The ends were cut back, 4 bases at V and 0 bases at J, with 4 bases in the middle. Germline-derived CDR1 and CDR2 are SNHLY and FYNNEI. The CDR3 covers 13 residues. The CDR3 loop reads CASSGDSNQPQHF. The CDR3 DNA reads as TGTGCCAGCAGTGGGGATAGCAATCAGCCCCAGCATTTT.

J is TRBJ2-1 and V is TRBV5-8; 8 bases map to TRBD2. The V segment lost 3 bases and the J segment 2 bases; nucleotides outside the gene matches: 7. Germline V CDR1 and CDR2: SGHTS, YDEGEE. This CDR3 comprises 16 residues. The CDR3 loop is CASSSGGVGAYNEQFF. The CDR3 coding sequence is TGTGCCAGCAGCTCGGGGGGGGTCGGGGCCTACAATGAGCAGTTCTTC.

The rearrangement joins TRBV7-9 to TRBJ1-1, with 9 positions matching TRBD1. This CDR3 region has 16 residues. V shed 5 bases, J shed 0 bases, and the junction held 7 bases outside the gene matches. Germline V gives CDR1 SEHNR, CDR2 FQNEAQ (reference sequence). The CDR3 loop is CASSRRQGVVNTEAFF. Here the CDR3 DNA reads TGTGCCAGCAGCCGAAGACAGGGGGTGGTGAACACTGAAGCTTTCTTT. The full variable domain, its missing parts supplied by reference TRBV7-9 and TRBJ1-1, is DTGVSQNPRHKITKRGQNVTFRCDPISEHNRLYWYRQTLGQGPEFLTYFQNEAQLEKSRLLSDRFSAERPKGSFSTLEIQRTEQGDSAMYLCASSRRQGVVNTEAFFGQGTRLTVV.